What follows are 10 T cell receptor beta chains derived from one specimen sequenced in a study of blood T cell repertoires in COVID-19. Profiled with immunoSEQ multiplex PCR; TCRdb holds only in-frame clones, not every one. The table shows about 160,000 clones, with more than 75% occurring only once. The sequenced material came from peripheral blood. Source of these receptors: a man in his sixties with COVID-19, enrolled during active disease.

V gene TRBV9 combines with J gene TRBJ1-6; D ambiguous. The CDR3 spans 14 residues. CDR1 SGDLS and CDR2 YYNGEE come from the germline V gene. V dropped 3 bases and J dropped 8 bases, with 12 bases sitting between them. The CDR3 protein is CASSALDRDSPLHF. Here the CDR3 DNA reads TGTGCCAGCAGCGCCCTTGATCGGGATTCACCCCTCCACTTT.

This chain uses TRBV7-9 with TRBJ1-2; D remains ambiguous. Deletions cut 2 bases from V and 1 base from J, with 8 bases between. This CDR3 region has 14 residues. Germline CDR1 is SEHNR and CDR2 is FQNEAQ (reference sequence). The CDR3 loop is CASSLTEINYGYTF. Here the CDR3 DNA reads TGTGCCAGCAGCTTAACAGAAATTAACTATGGCTACACCTTC.

V usage is TRBV5-5 and J usage is TRBJ1-3, with no clear D. The CDR3 contains 15 residues. Trimming stripped 0 bases from V and 0 bases from J, with 7 bases between. Germline CDR1 SGHKS, CDR2 YYEKEE (reference sequence). The CDR3 here is CASSLEQFSGNTIYF. CDR3 DNA sequence: TGTGCCAGCAGCTTGGAACAATTCTCTGGAAACACCATATATTTT.

The V and J genes are TRBV9 and TRBJ1-6; perhaps TRBD1 as D (5 bases). The ends were cut back, 3 bases at V and 8 bases at J, with 15 bases in the middle. The CDR3 is 15 residues long. Germline V gene lookup returns CDR1 SGDLS and CDR2 YYNGEE. DNA for the CDR3: TGTGCCAGCAGCGCCGAGCAGGGAAGGTATTCACCCCTCCACTTT. Residues: CASSAEQGRYSPLHF.

This chain connects TRBV29-1 to TRBJ1-2; tentative D call: TRBD1 (6 bases). The CDR3 contains 13 residues. V gave up 4 bases and J gave up 4 bases, with 13 bases separating them. Germline V gives CDR1 SQVTM, CDR2 ANQGSEA. The CDR3 nucleotides are TGCAGCGTTGCGGCTTTAGGGGGCTATGGCTACACCTTC. Translating gives CSVAALGGYGYTF. The whole variable domain, remainder taken from reference TRBV29-1 and TRBJ1-2, is SAVISQKPSRDICQRGTSLTIQCQVDSQVTMMFWYRQQPGQSLTLIATANQGSEATYESGFVIDKFPISRPNLTFSTLTVSNMSPEDSSIYLCSVAALGGYGYTFGSGTRLTVV.

This sequence joins TRBV15 and TRBJ2-5; D perhaps matches TRBD1 (6 bases). Trimming took off 5 bases at V and 2 bases at J, with 9 bases between the two ends. The CDR3 spans 13 residues. The germline V gene has CDR1 LNHNV and CDR2 YYDKDF (reference sequence). The DNA for the CDR3 is TGTGCCACCAGCCAGGGGAATCAAGAGACCCAGTACTTC. It codes for CATSQGNQETQYF.

The chain's CDR3 is CASRPRGGLDTQYF. CDR3 sequence (DNA): TGTGCCAGCAGGCCGAGAGGGGGCTTGGATACGCAGTATTTT. The chain links TRBV6-5 to TRBJ2-3, with TRBD1 identical over 7 bases. The CDR3 totals 14 residues. Per germline, CDR1 MNHEY and CDR2 SVGAGI. V trimming: 6 bases; J trimming: 6 bases; junction bases outside the gene matches: 9.

V usage is TRBV29-1 and J usage is TRBJ1-2, with 10 bases that match TRBD1. V gave up 6 bases and J gave up 3 bases; unmatched junction bases: 7. Germline V lookup: CDR1 SQVTM, CDR2 ANQGSEA. CDR3 size: 14 residues. This chain's CDR3 is CSVDRDRGYYGYTF. The CDR3 DNA follows: TGCAGCGTCGACCGGGACAGGGGTTACTATGGCTACACCTTC.

V is TRBV6-2 or TRBV6-3 and J is TRBJ1-1; possibly TRBD1 for D (6 bases). The CDR3 totals 15 residues. V was cut by 5 bases and J by 1 base, with 14 bases left in between. CDR1 is MNHEY, CDR2 SVGEGT, per germline. CDR3 residues: CASSTFGRGNTEAFF. The CDR3 nucleotides read TGTGCCAGCAGTACCTTTGGCAGGGGGAACACTGAAGCTTTCTTT.

V and J are TRBV12-3 or TRBV12-4 and TRBJ1-1, with D perhaps matching TRBD1 (5 bases). The V end was cut by 6 bases, the J end by 9 bases, with 14 bases between. The CDR3 sequence is 12 residues long. CDR3 sequence (DNA): TGTGCCAGCAGGGGTCTAGGGGTTCAAGCTTTCTTT. This gives the protein CASRGLGVQAFF.